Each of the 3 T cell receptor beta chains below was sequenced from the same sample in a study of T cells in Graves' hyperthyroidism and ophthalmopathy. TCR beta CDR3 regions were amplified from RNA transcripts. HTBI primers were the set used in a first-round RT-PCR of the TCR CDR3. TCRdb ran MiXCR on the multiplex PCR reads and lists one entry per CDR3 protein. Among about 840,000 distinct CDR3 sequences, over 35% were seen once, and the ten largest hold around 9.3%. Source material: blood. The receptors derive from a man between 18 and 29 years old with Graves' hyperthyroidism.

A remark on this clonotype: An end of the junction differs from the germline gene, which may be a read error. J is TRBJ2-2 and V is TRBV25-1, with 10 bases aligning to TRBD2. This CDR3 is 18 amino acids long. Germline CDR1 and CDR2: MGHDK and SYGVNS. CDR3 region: CASSQDYLSGRSTGELFF. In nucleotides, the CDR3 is TGCGCCAGCAGCCAAGATTACCTTAGCGGGAGGAGCACCGGGGAGCTGTTTTTT.

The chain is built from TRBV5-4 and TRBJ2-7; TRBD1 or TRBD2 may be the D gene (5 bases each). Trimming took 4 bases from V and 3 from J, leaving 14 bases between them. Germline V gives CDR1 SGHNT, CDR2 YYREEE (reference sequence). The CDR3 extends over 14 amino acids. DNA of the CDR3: TGTGCCAGCAGCGGGGACGTCCTGGGCTACGAGCAGTACTTC. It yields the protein CASSGDVLGYEQYF.

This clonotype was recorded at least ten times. In DNA form, the CDR3 reads TGCGCCAGCATTTACACAGGGAGTCCGACTGAAGCTTTCTTT. Translating gives CASIYTGSPTEAFF. The V gene is TRBV10-2, the J gene TRBJ1-1; possibly TRBD1 for D (6 bases). CDR1 WSHSY and CDR2 SAAADI come from the germline V gene. Trimming left V 7 bases short and J 5 bases short, with 17 bases between. CDR3 size: 14 residues.